Listed here are 13 T cell receptor beta chains from one sample, sequenced in a study of blood T cell repertoires in COVID-19. Measured with immunoSEQ multiplex PCR; TCRdb has only the in-frame clones, and not every one. Of about 240,000 clones in the sample, approximately 85% were seen once. The sequencing sample was made of peripheral blood. These receptors were obtained from a man in his forties or fifties with acute or convalescent COVID-19.

V gene TRBV19 combines with J gene TRBJ2-5, with D uncertain. CDR1 is LNHDA, CDR2 SQIVND, per germline (reference sequence). Trimming shortened V by 5 bases and J by 0 bases, and 7 bases separated the two germline ends. The CDR3 extends over 13 amino acids. This CDR3 reads CASSWRNQETQYF. CDR3 DNA: TGTGCCAGTAGTTGGCGGAACCAAGAGACCCAGTACTTC.

CDR3 region: CASSSPNRGYNSPLHF. The CDR3 region has the DNA TGTGCCAGCAGCTCACCCAACAGGGGTTATAATTCACCCCTCCACTTT. The V call is TRBV11-2, the J call TRBJ1-6, with 7 bases matching TRBD1. V lost 4 bases to trimming and J lost 4 bases; unmatched junction nucleotides: 7. Germline values: CDR1 SGHAT, CDR2 FQNNGV. CDR3 length: 16 residues.

This clone showed up just once. The chain employs TRBV3-1 (or the pseudogene TRBV3-2) and TRBJ1-6, with D perhaps matching TRBD1 (5 bases). Germline values: CDR1 LGHDT, CDR2 YNNKEL (reference sequence). The CDR3 is 18 amino acids. V lost 1 base to trimming and J lost 0 bases, with 13 bases between them. The DNA of the CDR3 is TGTGCCAGCAGCCAAGGTCCGGGGGTTCGCTCCTATAATTCACCCCTCCACTTT. Translating it yields CASSQGPGVRSYNSPLHF.

This chain joins TRBV2 and TRBJ1-5; possible D gene TRBD1, 6 bases. The germline V and J ends were trimmed by 10 bases and 6 bases, with 19 bases remaining between them. Germline assignment: CDR1 SNHLY and CDR2 FYNNEI. The CDR3 runs 14 residues. This CDR3 is CATAPGHNSQPQHF. The DNA for the CDR3 is TGTGCCACGGCTCCGGGACATAATTCTCAGCCCCAGCATTTT.

This clone was detected only a few times. This chain joins TRBV28 and TRBJ1-5; D is unclear. Looked up from germline, CDR1 is MDHEN and CDR2 is SYDVKM. The CDR3 has 18 residues. V was cut by 5 bases and J by 6 bases, with 26 bases left in between. The CDR3 nucleotides read TGTGCCAGCAGTCCAGGCCCGGGAACGTGGGCAGTTCGTCAGCCCCAGCATTTT. Its translation is CASSPGPGTWAVRQPQHF. The full variable domain, in which reference TRBV28 and TRBJ1-5 provide the parts outside the CDR3, is DVKVTQSSRYLVKRTGEKVFLECVQDMDHENMFWYRQDPGLGLRLIYFSYDVKMKEKGDIPEGYSVSREKKERFSLILESASTNQTSMYLCASSPGPGTWAVRQPQHFGDGTRLSIL.

The CDR3: CASSQDDRGNQPQHF. The DNA for the CDR3 is TGCGCCAGCAGCCAAGATGACAGGGGGAATCAGCCCCAGCATTTT. The rearrangement links TRBV4-1 to TRBJ1-5; TRBD1 matches at 9 bases. J lost 4 bases, V lost 0 bases, and 1 base had no gene match. The CDR3 has 15 residues. Germline V gene sequence: CDR1 MGHRA, CDR2 YSYEKL.

The J gene is TRBJ2-3, the V gene TRBV5-6; D may be TRBD1 (6 bases). CDR3 length: 12 amino acids. CDR1 SGHDT and CDR2 YYEEEE come from the germline V gene. V lost 0 bases to trimming and J lost 9 bases, with 8 bases between them. CDR3 sequence (DNA): TGTGCCAGCAGCTTGGGGACAGCGACGCAGTATTTT. Translation gives CASSLGTATQYF.

The chain recombines TRBV30 with TRBJ1-2; no definite D call. The ends were cut back, 5 bases at V and 8 bases at J, with 15 bases in the middle. Germline V gene lookup returns CDR1 GTSNPN and CDR2 SVGIG (reference sequence). The CDR3 is 12 amino acids. For the CDR3, the DNA is TGTGCCTGGGGGTGGAGAGGGCAAGGCTACACCTTC. Translation gives CAWGWRGQGYTF.

The chain has TRBV18 and TRBJ1-5; D is ambiguous. The CDR3 spans 15 residues. Germline CDR1 reads KGHSH; CDR2 reads LQKENI. V lost 3 bases and J lost 2, with 11 bases in between. CDR3 region: CASSPSIGGNQPQHF. The CDR3 DNA reads as TGTGCCAGCTCACCCTCGATTGGAGGCAATCAGCCCCAGCATTTT.

This rearrangement joins TRBV5-4 to TRBJ2-1, with 9 bases fitting TRBD2. Trimming took 0 bases from V and 4 from J; bases not matched to a gene: 5. CDR3 size: 16 residues. CDR1 is SGHNT and CDR2 is YYREEE in the germline V gene (reference sequence). CDR3 in amino acids: CASSLGLAVVYNEQFF. Written as DNA, the CDR3 is TGTGCCAGCAGCTTGGGACTAGCGGTAGTTTACAATGAGCAGTTCTTC.

The chain links TRBV30 to TRBJ2-7; D is perhaps TRBD1 (5 bases). V lost 4 bases, J lost 4 bases, and 11 bases lay in between. The CDR3 is 12 residues long. In germline, CDR1 is GTSNPN, CDR2 SVGIG (reference sequence). CDR3 nucleotides: TGTGCCTGGAAGGGGCAGGAGTACGAGCAGTACTTC. It yields the protein CAWKGQEYEQYF.

V is TRBV7-9 and J is TRBJ1-1, with 7 bases identical to TRBD1. CDR3 length: 16 residues. Germline CDR1 SEHNR, CDR2 FQNEAQ (reference sequence). V was pared by 2 bases and J by 3 bases, with 9 bases of the junction left unmatched. CDR3 nucleotide sequence: TGTGCCAGCAGCTTATCCCCGACAGGGAAGGACACTGAAGCTTTCTTT. This encodes CASSLSPTGKDTEAFF.

This clone was counted once. The chain couples TRBV5-5 to TRBJ2-7; TRBD1 agrees at 8 bases. V was pared by 3 bases and J by 2 bases, with 1 base of the junction left unmatched. The CDR3 loop spans 13 amino acids. The germline V gene has CDR1 SGHKS and CDR2 YYEKEE (reference sequence). In DNA form, the CDR3 reads TGTGCCAGCAGCTCACAGGGGGCCTACGAGCAGTACTTC. Amino acid sequence: CASSSQGAYEQYF.